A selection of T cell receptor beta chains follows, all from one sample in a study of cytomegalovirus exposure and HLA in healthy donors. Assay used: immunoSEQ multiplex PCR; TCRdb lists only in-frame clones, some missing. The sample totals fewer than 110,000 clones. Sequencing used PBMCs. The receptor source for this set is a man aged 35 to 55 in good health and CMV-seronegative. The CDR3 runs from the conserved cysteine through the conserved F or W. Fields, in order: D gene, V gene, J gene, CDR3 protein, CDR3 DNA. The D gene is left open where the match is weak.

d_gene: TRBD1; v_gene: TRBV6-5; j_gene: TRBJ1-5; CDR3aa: CASRRDSSNQPQHF; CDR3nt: TGTGCCAGCAGACGGGACAGTAGCAATCAGCCCCAGCATTTT
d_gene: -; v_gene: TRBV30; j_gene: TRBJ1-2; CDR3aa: CAREGPGAYGYTF; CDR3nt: TGTGCCAGAGAAGGCCCAGGGGCCTATGGCTACACCTTC
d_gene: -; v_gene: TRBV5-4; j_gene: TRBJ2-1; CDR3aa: CASRPESSYNEQFF; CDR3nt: TGTGCCAGCAGGCCGGAGAGCTCCTACAATGAGCAGTTCTTC
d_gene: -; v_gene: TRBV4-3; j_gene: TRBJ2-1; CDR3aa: CASSQVYYLNEQFF; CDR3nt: TGCGCCAGCAGCCAAGTTTACTACCTCAATGAGCAGTTCTTC
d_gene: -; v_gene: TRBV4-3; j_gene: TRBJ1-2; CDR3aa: CASSQSRALVYGYTF; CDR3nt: TGCGCCAGCAGCCAAAGCAGGGCGTTGGTCTATGGCTACACCTTC
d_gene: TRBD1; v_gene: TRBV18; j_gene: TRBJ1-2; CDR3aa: CASSPGTGANYGYTF; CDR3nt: TGTGCCAGCTCACCGGGGACAGGGGCTAACTATGGCTACACCTTC
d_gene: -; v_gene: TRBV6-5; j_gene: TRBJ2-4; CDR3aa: CASCPRRAKNIQYF; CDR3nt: TGTGCCAGCTGTCCGAGGAGGGCCAAAAACATTCAGTACTTC
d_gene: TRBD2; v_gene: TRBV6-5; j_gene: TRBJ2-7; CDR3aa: CASSYQTSGSYEQYF; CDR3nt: TGTGCCAGCAGTTACCAGACTAGCGGCTCCTACGAGCAGTACTTC
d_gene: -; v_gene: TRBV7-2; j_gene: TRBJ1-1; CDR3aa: CASSSTPDSLNTEAFF; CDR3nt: TGTGCCAGCAGCTCAACCCCGGACAGTTTGAACACTGAAGCTTTCTTT
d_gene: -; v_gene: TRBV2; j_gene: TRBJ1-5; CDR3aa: CASSDGGHSNQPQHF; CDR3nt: TGTGCCAGCAGTGACGGGGGGCATAGCAATCAGCCCCAGCATTTT
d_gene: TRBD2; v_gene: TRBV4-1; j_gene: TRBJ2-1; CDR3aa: CASSQETGLTYNEQFF; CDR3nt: TGCGCCAGCAGCCAAGAGACGGGACTAACCTACAATGAGCAGTTCTTC
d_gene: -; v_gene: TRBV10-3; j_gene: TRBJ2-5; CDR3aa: CAISGQGRGEQYF; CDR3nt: TGTGCCATCAGTGGACAGGGGAGGGGGGAGCAGTACTTC
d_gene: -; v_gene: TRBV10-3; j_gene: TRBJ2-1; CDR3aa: CAISDRQNEQFF; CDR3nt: TGTGCCATCAGTGACAGACAAAATGAGCAGTTCTTC
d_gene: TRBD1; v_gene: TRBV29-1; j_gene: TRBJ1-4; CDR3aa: CSVETGNEKLFF; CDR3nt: TGCAGCGTTGAGACAGGGAATGAAAAACTGTTTTTT
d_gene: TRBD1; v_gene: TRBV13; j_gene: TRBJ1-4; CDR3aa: CASSLADRGEKLFF; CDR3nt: TGTGCCAGCAGCTTGGCCGACAGGGGTGAAAAACTGTTTTTT
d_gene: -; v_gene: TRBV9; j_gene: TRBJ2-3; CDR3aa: CASSVAVGGRVTDTQYF; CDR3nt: TGTGCCAGCAGCGTAGCGGTCGGGGGGCGCGTCACAGATACGCAGTATTTT
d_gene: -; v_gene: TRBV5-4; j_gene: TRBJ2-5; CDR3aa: CASSRSARETQYF; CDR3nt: TGTGCCAGCAGCCGGTCCGCGAGGGAGACCCAGTACTTC
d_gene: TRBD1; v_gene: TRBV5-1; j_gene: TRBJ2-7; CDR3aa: CASSLMGQVHEQYF; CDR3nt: TGCGCCAGCAGCTTGATGGGACAGGTCCACGAGCAGTACTTC
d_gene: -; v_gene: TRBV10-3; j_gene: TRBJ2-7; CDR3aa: CAISGERSGRLYEQYF; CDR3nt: TGTGCCATCAGTGGGGAGAGATCAGGAAGGTTATACGAGCAGTACTTC
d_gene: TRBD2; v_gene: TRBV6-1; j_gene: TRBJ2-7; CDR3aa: CASSGLAGKLYEQYF; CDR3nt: TGTGCCAGCAGTGGCCTAGCGGGGAAGCTCTACGAGCAGTACTTC
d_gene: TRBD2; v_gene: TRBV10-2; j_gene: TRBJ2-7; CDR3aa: CASSSWGGSSYEQYF; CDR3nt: TGCGCCAGCAGTTCTTGGGGCGGGAGCTCCTACGAGCAGTACTTC
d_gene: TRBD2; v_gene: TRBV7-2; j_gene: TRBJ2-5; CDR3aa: CASSSGLGTQETQYF; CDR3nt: TGTGCCAGCAGCTCGGGACTAGGGACCCAAGAGACCCAGTACTTC
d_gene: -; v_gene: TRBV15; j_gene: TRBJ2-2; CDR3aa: CATSSLTANTGELFF; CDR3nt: TGTGCCACCAGCAGTCTCACAGCAAACACCGGGGAGCTGTTTTTT
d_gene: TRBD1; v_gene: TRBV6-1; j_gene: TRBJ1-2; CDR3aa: CASSARDSGYGYTF; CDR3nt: TGTGCCAGCAGTGCCCGGGACAGCGGCTATGGCTACACCTTC
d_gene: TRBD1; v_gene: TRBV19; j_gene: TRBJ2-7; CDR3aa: CASSPQDRGRDEQYF; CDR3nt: TGTGCCAGTAGTCCCCAGGACAGGGGGCGGGACGAGCAGTACTTC
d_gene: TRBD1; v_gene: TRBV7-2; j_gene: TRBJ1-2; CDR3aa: CASSYGQGEYGYTF; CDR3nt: TGTGCCAGCAGCTACGGACAGGGAGAGTATGGCTACACCTTC
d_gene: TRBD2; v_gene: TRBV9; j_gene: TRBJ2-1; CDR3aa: CASSPTREGLVLTRNEQFF; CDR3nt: TGTGCCAGCAGCCCCACCAGGGAGGGTCTTGTCCTTACTCGCAATGAGCAGTTCTTC
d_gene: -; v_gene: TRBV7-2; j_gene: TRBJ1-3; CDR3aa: CASSLWGASGNTIYF; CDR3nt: TGTGCCAGCAGCTTATGGGGAGCCTCTGGAAACACCATATATTTT
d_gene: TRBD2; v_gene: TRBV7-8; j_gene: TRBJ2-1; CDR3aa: CASRATSGDHNEQFF; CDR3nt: TGTGCCAGCAGAGCCACTAGCGGGGACCACAATGAGCAGTTCTTC
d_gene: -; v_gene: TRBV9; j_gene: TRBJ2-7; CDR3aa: CASSGRGGGSSYEQYF; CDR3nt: TGTGCCAGCAGCGGACGGGGTGGGGGCAGCTCCTACGAGCAGTACTTC
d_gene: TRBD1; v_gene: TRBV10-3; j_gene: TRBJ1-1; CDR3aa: CAIRTGVRAFF; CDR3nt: TGTGCCATCAGGACAGGGGTGAGAGCTTTCTTT
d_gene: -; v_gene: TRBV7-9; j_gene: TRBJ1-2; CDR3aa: CASSLGQGLRNGYTF; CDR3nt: TGTGCCAGCAGCTTAGGTCAGGGGTTAAGGAATGGCTACACCTTC
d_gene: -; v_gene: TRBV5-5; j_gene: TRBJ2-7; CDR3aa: CASSRLTGRSSYEQYF; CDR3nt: TGTGCCAGCAGCCGACTGACAGGAAGATCTTCCTACGAGCAGTACTTC